Listed here are 32 T cell receptor beta chains from one sample, sequenced in a study of blood T cell repertoires in COVID-19. Repertoires were generated with immunoSEQ multiplex PCR, while TCRdb's copy carries only in-frame clones and drops some. The data show 250,000 to 300,000 clones, approximately 87% seen once. Source material: peripheral blood. The source of these receptors is a woman in her twenties or thirties with COVID-19, enrolled during active disease.

V and J are TRBV5-1 and TRBJ2-3; D may be TRBD1 (6 bases). This CDR3 is built from 15 residues. Trimming stripped 4 bases from V and 0 bases from J, with 12 bases between. Looked up from germline, CDR1 is SGHRS and CDR2 is YFSETQ. In DNA, the CDR3 is TGCGCCAGCAGCCCGGGACAAAAAAGCACAGATACGCAGTATTTT. Its translation is CASSPGQKSTDTQYF.

The DNA for the CDR3 is TGTGCCAGTAGTATAGCAGCGGGGGCGCACAATGAGCAGTTCTTC. Its protein product is CASSIAAGAHNEQFF. The rearrangement uses TRBV19 and TRBJ2-1; 8 bases align to TRBD2. Losses at the gene ends were 1 base for V and 5 bases for J; bases not matched to a gene: 4. The germline CDR1 and CDR2 sequences are LNHDA and SQIVND (reference sequence). This CDR3 is 15 amino acids long.

This clone was observed a single time. The chain uses TRBV19 and TRBJ1-2; no clear D. The CDR3 sequence is 12 residues long. Trimming pared 6 bases from V and 4 bases from J, leaving 9 bases between. Germline CDR1 is LNHDA and CDR2 is SQIVND (reference sequence). CDR3 coding DNA: TGTGCCAGTAGATGGGCGACCTATGGCTACACCTTC. Protein: CASRWATYGYTF.

This rearrangement joins TRBV3-1 (or the pseudogene TRBV3-2) to TRBJ2-5; 9 positions agree with TRBD2. Unmatched junction bases numbered 6, after V lost 1 base and J lost 3 bases. Germline CDR1 LGHDT, CDR2 YNNKEL (reference sequence). This CDR3 comprises 16 residues. The CDR3 loop reads CASSQGSSGEEETQYF. The CDR3 DNA is TGTGCCAGCAGCCAAGGTTCTAGCGGGGAAGAAGAGACCCAGTACTTC.

V is TRBV7-9 and J is TRBJ1-2; D is undetermined. Germline CDR1 and CDR2: SEHNR and FQNEAQ (reference sequence). This CDR3 region has 13 residues. Deletions cut 1 base from V and 4 bases from J, with 7 bases between. This CDR3 is CASSLGGGYGYTF. CDR3 bases: TGTGCCAGCAGCTTAGGTGGCGGCTATGGCTACACCTTC.

This chain uses TRBV28 with TRBJ2-5; TRBD2 aligns across 7 bases. V gave up 2 bases and J gave up 5 bases; unmatched junction bases: 5. Looked up from germline, CDR1 is MDHEN and CDR2 is SYDVKM. The CDR3 runs 14 residues. The CDR3 DNA reads TGTGCCAGCAGTTTAGGCGGGGAGGGGGAGACCCAGTACTTC. Its translation is CASSLGGEGETQYF.

A single count supports this clone. The chain links TRBV19 to TRBJ2-3; D possibly corresponds to TRBD1 (6 bases). With 5 bases removed from V and 1 base from J, the gap between germline ends came to 7 bases. Germline V gene lookup returns CDR1 LNHDA and CDR2 SQIVND (reference sequence). The CDR3 loop spans 13 amino acids. In DNA, the CDR3 is TGTGCCAGTAGTGGGGGCGGCACAGATACGCAGTATTTT. Amino acids: CASSGGGTDTQYF.

This clone was seen a handful of times. V usage is TRBV28 and J usage is TRBJ2-1, with 16 nucleotides matching TRBD2. Germline CDR1 MDHEN, CDR2 SYDVKM. The CDR3 is 19 amino acids. After removal of 5 bases from V and 4 bases from J, the junction contained 11 bases not matched to a gene. The DNA of the CDR3 is TGTGCCAGCAGTCCCATCCCGGGACTAGCGGGGGGGACATACAATGAGCAGTTCTTC. It encodes CASSPIPGLAGGTYNEQFF. The whole variable domain, filled in from reference TRBV28 and TRBJ2-1, reads DVKVTQSSRYLVKRTGEKVFLECVQDMDHENMFWYRQDPGLGLRLIYFSYDVKMKEKGDIPEGYSVSREKKERFSLILESASTNQTSMYLCASSPIPGLAGGTYNEQFFGPGTRLTVL.

The V gene is TRBV28, the J gene TRBJ1-1; D remains unclear. The CDR3 is made up of 13 amino acids. Germline-derived CDR1 and CDR2 are MDHEN and SYDVKM. V was shortened by 1 base and J by 0 bases, with 3 bases between the two germline ends. DNA of the CDR3: TGTGCCAGCAGTTTATATATGAACACTGAAGCTTTCTTT. Encoded protein: CASSLYMNTEAFF.

This clone was seen a handful of times. The chain joins TRBV5-1 to TRBJ1-1; possible D gene TRBD1, 5 bases. There are 13 residues in the CDR3. CDR1 and CDR2 from the germline V gene are SGHRS and YFSETQ. V was clipped by 4 bases and J by 1 base, with 8 bases between them. CDR3 nucleotide sequence: TGCGCCAGCAGCAGGGACTCGAACACTGAAGCTTTCTTT. Residues: CASSRDSNTEAFF. The full variable domain, with the rest looked up from reference TRBV5-1 and TRBJ1-1, is KAGVTQTPRYLIKTRGQQVTLSCSPISGHRSVSWYQQTPGQGLQFLFEYFSETQRNKGNFPGRFSGRQFSNSRSEMNVSTLELGDSALYLCASSRDSNTEAFFGQGTRLTVV.

The genes are TRBV5-1 and TRBJ2-7, with D perhaps matching TRBD1 (5 bases). V shed 1 base and J shed 1 base, with 15 bases lying between them. Germline V gene sequence: CDR1 SGHRS, CDR2 YFSETQ. The CDR3 is 16 residues long. CDR3 bases: TGCGCCAGCAGCTTGCCCCCAGGGCGCATGTCCTACGAGCAGTACTTC. Amino acids: CASSLPPGRMSYEQYF.

This chain uses TRBV2 with TRBJ2-5; TRBD2 is a possible D gene (5 bases). Germline-derived CDR1 and CDR2 are SNHLY and FYNNEI. CDR3 length: 14 residues. V dropped 4 bases and J dropped 1 base, with 10 bases sitting between them. The CDR3 sequence is CASSVLSAQETQYF. In DNA form, the CDR3 reads TGTGCCAGCAGTGTTCTTAGCGCCCAAGAGACCCAGTACTTC.

The chain employs TRBV7-9 and TRBJ2-5, with a weak D call TRBD1 (5 bases). CDR1 is SEHNR and CDR2 is FQNEAQ in the germline V gene (reference sequence). The CDR3 contains 16 residues. With 4 bases removed from V and 3 bases from J, the gap between germline ends came to 18 bases. CDR3 region: CASSYKQAGWKETQYF. The CDR3 coding sequence is TGTGCCAGCAGCTACAAGCAGGCAGGGTGGAAAGAGACCCAGTACTTC. The variable domain in full, with the rest retrieved from reference TRBV7-9 and TRBJ2-5, is DTGVSQNPRHKITKRGQNVTFRCDPISEHNRLYWYRQTLGQGPEFLTYFQNEAQLEKSRLLSDRFSAERPKGSFSTLEIQRTEQGDSAMYLCASSYKQAGWKETQYFGPGTRLLVL.

Ten or more counts support this clone. The rearrangement links TRBV10-3 to TRBJ2-7; D possibly corresponds to TRBD2 (7 bases). Deletions cut 3 bases from V and 5 bases from J, with 14 bases between. From germline, CDR1 is ENHRY and CDR2 SYGVKD. This CDR3 is built from 14 residues. In nucleotides, the CDR3 is TGTGCCATCAGTGATGGGGGGGGGCCTGACGAGCAGTACTTC. Translated, it gives CAISDGGGPDEQYF.

V is TRBV7-9 and J is TRBJ2-2, with D maybe TRBD2 (7 bases). V lost 2 bases and J 5 bases, leaving 12 bases between the germline ends. CDR3 length: 15 amino acids. Germline CDR1 and CDR2: SEHNR and FQNEAQ (reference sequence). CDR3 nucleotide sequence: TGTGCCAGCAGCTTATTCGGGGGGCGTACCGGGGAGCTGTTTTTT. As protein: CASSLFGGRTGELFF. The full variable domain, completed using reference TRBV7-9 and TRBJ2-2, is DTGVSQNPRHKITKRGQNVTFRCDPISEHNRLYWYRQTLGQGPEFLTYFQNEAQLEKSRLLSDRFSAERPKGSFSTLEIQRTEQGDSAMYLCASSLFGGRTGELFFGEGSRLTVL.

The chain recombines TRBV9 with TRBJ1-1; maybe TRBD1 (5 bases). This CDR3 has 16 residues. The germline V gene encodes CDR1 SGDLS and CDR2 YYNGEE. The ends were cut back, 3 bases at V and 5 bases at J, with 20 bases in the middle. CDR3 nucleotides: TGTGCCAGCAGCGCGAGAGGGCGAACGGGGGGGACTGAAGCTTTCTTT. This codes for CASSARGRTGGTEAFF.

The V gene is TRBV1, the J gene TRBJ1-2. TRBV1 is listed as a pseudogene. The CDR3 has 16 amino acids. CDR3 nucleotide sequence: TGCACCAGCAGCCAAGATGGGGGGGGAGCTAACTATGGCTACACCTTC. Its translation is CTSSQDGGGANYGYTF.

The chain joins TRBV5-1 to TRBJ2-5; 9 bases are a match to TRBD1. V lost 4 bases, J lost 2 bases, and 12 bases stayed unmatched. The CDR3 extends over 17 amino acids. CDR1 is SGHRS, CDR2 YFSETQ, per germline. CDR3 nucleotides: TGCGCCAGCAGCCAACAACAGGGGGCGCTATTTCAAGAGACCCAGTACTTC. Amino acids: CASSQQQGALFQETQYF.

The chain links TRBV18 to TRBJ2-2, with 10 bases that match TRBD2. This CDR3 is built from 19 residues. The V and J ends lost 1 base and 2 bases, in that order; junction bases with no gene match: 10. The germline CDR1 and CDR2 sequences are KGHSH and LQKENI. CDR3 DNA sequence: TGTGCCAGCTCACCACTTCCTAGCGGGGGCCTCTTTAACACCGGGGAGCTGTTTTTT. Amino acids: CASSPLPSGGLFNTGELFF.

The count of this clone is one. V is TRBV6-5 and J is TRBJ2-7; possibly TRBD2 for D (6 bases). CDR3 length: 15 residues. Trimming pared 0 bases from V and 0 bases from J, leaving 9 bases between. Germline CDR1 reads MNHEY; CDR2 reads SVGAGI. The CDR3 loop is CASSYSVGLSYEQYF. The CDR3 DNA reads TGTGCCAGCAGTTACTCTGTGGGACTCTCCTACGAGCAGTACTTC.

The chain links TRBV19 to TRBJ1-1, with D possibly being TRBD1 (5 bases). Germline-derived CDR1 and CDR2 are LNHDA and SQIVND (reference sequence). The CDR3 runs to 14 residues. With 7 bases removed from V and 4 bases from J, the gap between germline ends came to 16 bases. The CDR3 spells CASTWRRVGTEAFF. The DNA for the CDR3 is TGTGCCAGTACCTGGCGCAGGGTAGGCACTGAAGCTTTCTTT.

This sequence joins TRBV5-4 and TRBJ1-2; D remains ambiguous. Trimming took 3 bases from V and 3 from J, leaving 9 bases between them. The germline CDR1 and CDR2 sequences are SGHNT and YYREEE (reference sequence). This CDR3 is 13 amino acids long. CDR3 region: CASSSSGDYGYTF. The CDR3 DNA sequence: TGTGCCAGCAGCTCCAGCGGGGACTATGGCTACACCTTC.

Only one count was recorded for this clone. The V call is TRBV27, the J call TRBJ2-5, with TRBD2 identical over 9 bases. This CDR3 spans 14 amino acids. Germline lookup yields CDR1 MNHEY and CDR2 SMNVEV (reference sequence). J was trimmed by 4 bases and V by 4 bases; bases with no gene match: 4. The chain's CDR3 is CASSSRLAAETQYF. The CDR3 bases are TGTGCCAGCAGTTCCCGACTAGCGGCAGAGACCCAGTACTTC.

The gene calls are TRBV20-1 and TRBJ2-7; D remains unclear. This CDR3 has 11 amino acids. The germline CDR1 and CDR2 sequences are DFQATT and SNEGSKA (reference sequence). V shed 5 bases and J shed 7 bases, with 12 bases lying between them. The CDR3 nucleotides are TGCAGTGCTTTTACAGTGATTGAGCAGTACTTC. Encoded protein: CSAFTVIEQYF.

The chain uses TRBV6-5 and TRBJ1-5, with no clear D. Trimming removed 2 bases at V and 2 bases at J, with 7 bases between. The germline CDR1 and CDR2 sequences are MNHEY and SVGAGI. This CDR3 has 14 amino acids. CDR3 sequence (DNA): TGTGCCAGCAGTTACGGGCAAGGCAATCAGCCCCAGCATTTT. As protein: CASSYGQGNQPQHF.

This chain connects TRBV5-4 to TRBJ2-1; a possible D gene is TRBD2 (6 bases). The CDR3 length is 15 residues. Germline V gene sequence: CDR1 SGHNT, CDR2 YYREEE (reference sequence). V shed 3 bases and J shed 0 bases, with 10 bases lying between them. CDR3 DNA sequence: TGTGCCAGCAGCTCGGGAGTTAGCTCCTACAATGAGCAGTTCTTC. It is translated as CASSSGVSSYNEQFF.

This clone appeared a few times. The chain recombines TRBV7-9 with TRBJ2-7, with TRBD1 matching over 8 bases. This CDR3 comprises 17 residues. The germline V gene encodes CDR1 SEHNR and CDR2 FQNEAQ (reference sequence). J gave up 3 bases and V 5 bases, and 15 bases lay outside the gene matches. CDR3 residues: CASSASGTRDRFYEQYF. CDR3 coding DNA: TGTGCCAGCAGCGCCTCAGGGACCCGGGACAGGTTCTACGAGCAGTACTTC.

The genes are TRBV28 and TRBJ2-7; no firm D call. This CDR3 comprises 13 residues. Trimming pared 4 bases from V and 4 bases from J, leaving 11 bases between. Germline assignment: CDR1 MDHEN and CDR2 SYDVKM. As DNA, the CDR3 is TGTGCCAGCAGTTCCCCCTCCTTTTACGAGCAGTACTTC. It codes for CASSSPSFYEQYF.

The V and J genes are TRBV18 and TRBJ2-1, with a tentative D call TRBD2 (6 bases). Germline V lookup: CDR1 KGHSH, CDR2 LQKENI. Trimming left V 5 bases short and J 8 bases short, with 19 bases between. The CDR3 runs to 15 residues. CDR3 in amino acids: CASSALVAGLDEQFF. CDR3 bases: TGTGCCAGCTCAGCCCTGGTCGCGGGGCTTGATGAGCAGTTCTTC. Full variable domain (remainder filled in from reference TRBV18 and TRBJ2-1): NAGVMQNPRHLVRRRGQEARLRCSPMKGHSHVYWYRQLPEEGLKFMVYLQKENIIDESGMPKERFSAEFPKEGPSILRIQQVVRGDSAAYFCASSALVAGLDEQFFGPGTRLTVL.

This chain uses TRBV5-1 with TRBJ1-1; 8 bases fit TRBD1. The length of the CDR3 is 15 residues. V was pared by 3 bases and J by 1 base, with 5 bases of the junction left unmatched. Germline V CDR1 and CDR2: SGHRS, YFSETQ. The CDR3 sequence is CASSSQGVANTEAFF. The DNA for the CDR3 is TGCGCCAGCAGCTCACAGGGGGTTGCGAACACTGAAGCTTTCTTT.

The rearrangement links TRBV12-5 to TRBJ2-7, with 9 positions matching TRBD1. CDR3 length: 16 residues. The trim removed 1 base at V and 1 base at J, leaving 5 bases unmatched. Germline V gene sequence: CDR1 LGHNT, CDR2 FRNRAP. The CDR3 here is CASGLAGQGFSYEQYF. CDR3 coding DNA: TGTGCTAGTGGTTTGGCGGGACAGGGTTTTTCCTACGAGCAGTACTTC. Filled out from reference TRBV12-5 and TRBJ2-7, the complete variable domain reads DARVTQTPRHKVTEMGQEVTMRCQPILGHNTVFWYRQTMMQGLELLAYFRNRAPLDDSGMPKDRFSAEMPDATLATLKIQPSEPRDSAVYFCASGLAGQGFSYEQYFGPGTRLTVT.

The CDR3 loop reads CASSLGAGYTDTQYF. In nucleotides, the CDR3 is TGTGCCAGCAGCTTAGGGGCAGGCTACACAGATACGCAGTATTTT. The rearrangement links TRBV7-9 to TRBJ2-3; no clear D. V gave up 1 base and J gave up 2 bases, with 10 bases separating them. The germline gives CDR1 SEHNR, CDR2 FQNEAQ (reference sequence). This CDR3 has 15 amino acids.